This T cell receptor beta chain was found in a study of neurological immune-mediated disorders. Notes on the study in general: There was no clinical or MRI feature that showed an association with the multiple sclerosis repertoire cluster.

Each CDR3 protein is one row after TCRdb ran MiXCR on the 5' RACE reads. The table records about 35,000 distinct CDR3 sequences, 3.5% to 4.5% of them present only once. This clonotype is termed medium-sized. The antigen remains unidentified. Stored at -80 C, 2 million PBMCs were the source of the unsorted libraries. The TCR was taken from a man aged 25 to 45 with multiple sclerosis. The sequenced material came from PBMCs.

The CDR3 coding sequence is TGTGCCAGCAGCTTACAGTTCCACGAGCAGTACTTC. Translation gives CASSLQFHEQYF. The V gene is TRBV7-8, the J gene TRBJ2-7; D is unclear. This CDR3 has 12 amino acids. Deletions cut 2 bases from V and 5 bases from J, with 7 bases between. The germline V gene has CDR1 SGHVS and CDR2 FQNEAQ. Full variable domain (missing parts from reference TRBV7-8 and TRBJ2-7): GAGVSQSPRYKVAKRGQDVALRCDPISGHVSLFWYQQALGQGPEFLTYFQNEAQLDKSGLPSDRFFAERPEGSVSTLKIQRTQQEDSAVYLCASSLQFHEQYFGPGTRLTVT.